These 10 T cell receptor beta chains came from one sample sequenced in a study of radiotherapy plus CTLA-4 blockade in lung cancer. Sequenced by immunoSEQ multiplex PCR; TCRdb stores in-frame clones only, minus some. The sample has tens of thousands of clones, under 85% seen once. The sequencing here drew on peripheral blood, taken from a patient treated with radiotherapy plus ipilimumab. The receptors come from a human donor with non-small cell lung cancer that progressed on radiotherapy plus ipilimumab.

The V and J genes are TRBV28 and TRBJ2-1, with D hard to call. V lost 5 bases and J 0 bases, leaving 11 bases between the germline ends. This CDR3 has 15 amino acids. In germline, CDR1 is MDHEN, CDR2 SYDVKM. CDR3 bases: TGTGCCAGCAGTCCGGGCCCCAGCTCCTACAATGAGCAGTTCTTC. Encoded protein: CASSPGPSSYNEQFF.

This chain links TRBV5-8 with TRBJ2-1, with 10 nucleotides matching TRBD2. There are 17 residues in the CDR3. V dropped 2 bases and J dropped 8; count of bases not matched to a gene: 13. CDR1 is SGHTS and CDR2 is YDEGEE in the germline V gene. As DNA, the CDR3 is TGTGCCAGCAGCTTCGGTCGGAGCGGGAGGGCCCGGGATGAGCAGTTCTTC. This gives the protein CASSFGRSGRARDEQFF.

This chain connects TRBV6-5 to TRBJ1-5; 8 bases agree with TRBD1. CDR3 size: 15 residues. V was clipped by 6 bases and J by 0 bases; unmatched bases: 4. Germline lookup yields CDR1 MNHEY and CDR2 SVGAGI. Here the CDR3 reads CASSRDRLSNQPQHF. CDR3 bases: TGTGCCAGCAGCAGGGACAGGCTTAGCAATCAGCCCCAGCATTTT.

CDR3 in DNA: TGTGCCAGTAGTATGGGGCGCGATCAGCCCCAGCATTTT. Translating gives CASSMGRDQPQHF. V gene TRBV19 combines with J gene TRBJ1-5; D is perhaps TRBD1 (5 bases). The germline V gene has CDR1 LNHDA and CDR2 SQIVND (reference sequence). The V end lost 3 bases, the J end lost 5 bases, and 8 bases lay between the germline ends. CDR3 size: 13 residues.

The chain is built from TRBV7-9 and TRBJ2-3, with D possibly matching TRBD1 (7 bases). This CDR3 region has 17 residues. The V end was cut by 5 bases, the J end by 3 bases, with 21 bases between. CDR1 is SEHNR, CDR2 FQNEAQ, per germline (reference sequence). The CDR3 DNA sequence: TGTGCCAGCAGCCCCGGAGGGGCAGGGGGTCGGACAGATACGCAGTATTTT. Its translation is CASSPGGAGGRTDTQYF.

The chain is built from TRBV9 and TRBJ2-5; 11 nucleotides match TRBD1. Germline lookup yields CDR1 SGDLS and CDR2 YYNGEE. The CDR3 contains 15 residues. Trimming took 3 bases from V and 0 from J; bases not matched to a gene: 1. The CDR3 DNA follows: TGTGCCAGCAGCGAGGGACAGGGGGACCAAGAGACCCAGTACTTC. It is translated as CASSEGQGDQETQYF.

This clone was counted only a few times. V and J are TRBV7-3 and TRBJ1-6, with D perhaps TRBD1 (5 bases). CDR3 length equals 15 residues. The V gene lost 0 bases and the J gene lost 9 bases, with 12 bases spanning the gap. Germline CDR1 SGHTA, CDR2 FQGTGA. CDR3 sequence: CASSLTGGEGSPLHF. The DNA of the CDR3 is TGTGCCAGCAGCTTAACGGGAGGGGAGGGTTCACCCCTCCACTTT. The variable domain in full, completed from reference TRBV7-3 and TRBJ1-6, reads GAGVSQTPSNKVTEKGKYVELRCDPISGHTALYWYRQSLGQGPEFLIYFQGTGAADDSGLPNDRFFAVRPEGSVSTLKIQRTERGDSAVYLCASSLTGGEGSPLHFGNGTRLTVT.

The chain is built from TRBV12-5 and TRBJ1-1; D is undetermined. V shed 6 bases and J shed 1 base, with 9 bases lying between them. CDR3 length: 13 residues. Germline assignment: CDR1 LGHNT and CDR2 FRNRAP. CDR3 sequence reads: CASGSDWNTEAFF. The CDR3 bases are TGTGCTAGTGGCTCCGATTGGAACACTGAAGCTTTCTTT.

The V call is TRBV6-5, the J call TRBJ2-7, with unresolved D. This CDR3 has 13 residues. CDR1 and CDR2 (germline): MNHEY, SVGAGI. V was clipped by 5 bases and J by 0 bases, with 8 bases between them. This CDR3 reads CASSLQGSYEQYF. The DNA of the CDR3 is TGTGCCAGCAGTCTCCAAGGCTCCTACGAGCAGTACTTC.

The rearrangement links TRBV5-5 to TRBJ1-4, with a weak D call TRBD1 (5 bases). This CDR3 contains 13 residues. Per the germline V gene, CDR1 is SGHKS and CDR2 is YYEKEE (reference sequence). V shed 0 bases and J shed 16 bases, with 16 bases lying between them. The CDR3 here is CASSLAGEGSEFF. CDR3 coding DNA: TGTGCCAGCAGCTTGGCGGGGGAAGGCTCTGAGTTTTTT.